The clone carrying this T cell receptor beta chain was picked up a small number of times. This CDR3 has 18 amino acids. Trimming cost V 4 bases and J 0 bases; bases outside gene matches: 12. Germline V gene lookup returns CDR1 SGHTA and CDR2 FQGNSA. The sample belongs to a study of CDR3 diversity in severe acne. TCRdb itself ran the PCR reads through MiXCR, one entry per CDR3 protein. The sample includes more than 70,000 distinct CDR3 sequences, approximately 49% of them seen just once. The J gene is TRBJ1-1, the V gene TRBV7-2; 9 bases are a match to TRBD1. The source of this sequence is a male donor with severe acne vulgaris. Source material: blood. CDR3 loop: CASSSMTGGIGMNTEAFF. The CDR3 DNA is TGTGCCAGCAGCTCGATGACAGGGGGTATCGGCATGAACACTGAAGCTTTCTTT.